Each of the 30 T cell receptor beta chains below was sequenced from the same sample in a study of control samples from healthy donors and cancer patients (dated by TCRdb to about 2020). Libraries were built with the immunoSEQ multiplex PCR assay. In its TCRdb copy, this immuneACCESS table keeps in-frame sequences only and misses some clones. Where compared with another copy, unresolved V genes explain less than half of these, and the others have no known cause. Counted in this sample were roughly 120,000 clones; under 95% of them appeared once. Together, the top ten hold over 1.5% of the sample. The sample consisted of PBMCs. These receptor sequences come from a man in his forties or fifties with head and neck cancer.

The V gene is TRBV5-6, the J gene TRBJ2-2; D possibly corresponds to TRBD1 (5 bases). V gave up 1 base and J gave up 4 bases, with 8 bases separating them. The CDR3 consists of 14 residues. The germline V gene encodes CDR1 SGHDT and CDR2 YYEEEE. CDR3 loop: CASSLQGRTGELFF. The CDR3 DNA follows: TGTGCCAGCAGCTTGCAGGGTCGCACCGGGGAGCTGTTTTTT.

The count of this clone is one. J is TRBJ1-4 and V is TRBV7-6; tentatively, D is TRBD1 (6 bases). Germline assignment: CDR1 SGHVS and CDR2 FNYEAQ. V shed 2 bases and J shed 5 bases, with 12 bases lying between them. The CDR3 loop spans 15 amino acids. The CDR3 spells CASSLSTGWNEKLFF. For the CDR3, the DNA is TGTGCCAGCAGCTTAAGCACAGGGTGGAATGAAAAACTGTTTTTT.

The chain couples TRBV25-1 to TRBJ2-7; 9 bases line up with TRBD2. CDR3 length: 15 residues. With 2 bases clipped from V and 2 bases from J, the junction kept 4 bases outside the gene matches. Germline assignment: CDR1 MGHDK and CDR2 SYGVNS. The CDR3 is CASSELAGRAYEQYF. The CDR3 bases are TGTGCCAGCAGTGAACTAGCGGGAAGGGCCTACGAGCAGTACTTC.

The CDR3 region has the DNA TGTGCCAGCAGCCACGGGAGCAGGTATAGCAATCAGCCCCAGCATTTT. It yields the protein CASSHGSRYSNQPQHF. The V gene is TRBV6-2 or TRBV6-3, the J gene TRBJ1-5, with unresolved D. The germline V gene has CDR1 MNHEY and CDR2 SVGEGT. The CDR3 consists of 16 residues. The germline V and J ends were trimmed by 6 bases and 0 bases, with 15 bases remaining between them.

CDR3 residues: CASSYSRDLLEQYF. In DNA form, the CDR3 reads TGTGCCAGCAGTTACTCGAGGGACCTCCTCGAGCAGTACTTC. The chain is built from TRBV6-5 and TRBJ2-7, with D possibly called TRBD1 or TRBD2 (5 bases each). Trimming cost V 0 bases and J 6 bases, with 12 bases left between them. CDR3 length: 14 residues. In germline, CDR1 is MNHEY, CDR2 SVGAGI.

CDR3 sequence reads: CASSHLHGGGTDTQYF. The CDR3 DNA reads TGTGCCAGCAGCCACCTCCACGGCGGGGGCACAGATACGCAGTATTTT. The chain employs TRBV3-1 (or the pseudogene TRBV3-2) and TRBJ2-3, with a tentative D call TRBD2 (6 bases). Trimming took off 3 bases at V and 1 base at J, with 14 bases between the two ends. Per the germline V gene, CDR1 is LGHDT and CDR2 is YNNKEL (reference sequence). The CDR3 sequence is 16 residues long.

The chain carries TRBV6-1 and TRBJ1-2, with D possibly matching TRBD1 (5 bases). The CDR3 sequence is 14 residues long. CDR1 and CDR2 (germline): MNHNS, SASEGT. Trimming removed 3 bases from V and 4 bases from J, with 12 bases in between. CDR3 residues: CASSDTGHLYGYTF. For the CDR3, the DNA is TGTGCCAGCAGTGACACAGGACATCTCTATGGCTACACCTTC.

This chain connects TRBV5-4 to TRBJ2-1; 7 bases are shared with TRBD2. V was clipped by 4 bases and J by 4 bases; unmatched bases: 11. The CDR3 is made up of 16 amino acids. Germline CDR1 is SGHNT and CDR2 is YYREEE (reference sequence). Here the CDR3 DNA reads TGTGCCAGCAGCCCTTACGAAACGGGGGGTTACAATGAGCAGTTCTTC. It yields the protein CASSPYETGGYNEQFF.

V and J are TRBV9 and TRBJ2-3; no reliable D call. Trimming shortened V by 1 base and J by 3 bases, and 12 bases separated the two germline ends. CDR3 length: 15 amino acids. Germline-derived CDR1 and CDR2 are SGDLS and YYNGEE. The CDR3 DNA follows: TGTGCCAGCAGCGTAACTTACTTTGGTACAGATACGCAGTATTTT. This translates into CASSVTYFGTDTQYF.

The gene calls are TRBV18 and TRBJ2-1; D remains ambiguous. V was trimmed by 3 bases and J by 12 bases, leaving 9 bases between them. This CDR3 is 11 amino acids long. Germline CDR1 KGHSH, CDR2 LQKENI. The CDR3 protein is CASSPMRLQFF. In nucleotides, the CDR3 is TGTGCCAGCTCACCCATGCGATTGCAGTTCTTC.

The rearrangement links TRBV11-2 to TRBJ1-1; D is perhaps TRBD1 (6 bases). V lost 4 bases and J lost 6, with 18 bases in between. This CDR3 contains 15 residues. Germline loops: CDR1 SGHAT, CDR2 FQNNGV. The CDR3 coding sequence is TGTGCCAGCAGCTCCAAGGGGGGGGGTACTTCTGAAGCTTTCTTT. It is translated as CASSSKGGGTSEAFF.

This rearrangement joins TRBV18 to TRBJ2-2; D might be TRBD1 (5 bases). Germline V gene sequence: CDR1 KGHSH, CDR2 LQKENI. Trimming pared 4 bases from V and 2 bases from J, leaving 14 bases between. There are 16 residues in the CDR3. The chain's CDR3 is CASSLNGRANTGELFF. The DNA of the CDR3 is TGTGCCAGCTCACTGAATGGCAGGGCTAACACCGGGGAGCTGTTTTTT.

The chain recombines TRBV2 with TRBJ1-1, with no clear D. V was shortened by 7 bases and J by 7 bases, with 13 bases between the two germline ends. Germline-derived CDR1 and CDR2 are SNHLY and FYNNEI. The CDR3 loop spans 12 amino acids. CDR3 bases: TGTGCCAGCATAGAAGATGGAGATGAAGCTTTCTTT. As protein: CASIEDGDEAFF.

This clone has only one observation. The rearrangement joins TRBV28 to TRBJ2-7; D call uncertain. This CDR3 spans 13 amino acids. Germline assignment: CDR1 MDHEN and CDR2 SYDVKM. V gave up 2 bases and J gave up 2 bases, with 7 bases separating them. DNA for the CDR3: TGTGCCAGCAGTTTAAGGGTCCCCTACGAGCAGTACTTC. It is translated as CASSLRVPYEQYF.

This sequence joins TRBV28 and TRBJ1-1; 12 bases align to TRBD1. CDR3 size: 15 residues. The V and J ends lost 5 bases and 6 bases, in that order; junction bases with no gene match: 7. Germline V gives CDR1 MDHEN, CDR2 SYDVKM. The CDR3 here is CASSLSGQGASEAFF. The DNA for the CDR3 is TGTGCCAGCAGTCTCTCGGGACAGGGGGCTTCTGAAGCTTTCTTT.

This chain links TRBV10-3 with TRBJ2-7; D possibly corresponds to TRBD1 (6 bases). The CDR3 consists of 12 residues. V lost 11 bases and J lost 0, with 11 bases in between. Germline CDR1 is ENHRY and CDR2 is SYGVKD. CDR3 in amino acids: CAATGNSYEQYF. DNA for the CDR3: TGTGCCGCCACAGGGAACTCCTACGAGCAGTACTTC.

This chain joins TRBV18 and TRBJ1-3; maybe TRBD1 (6 bases). The CDR3 runs 15 residues. Trimming removed 6 bases at V and 0 bases at J, with 12 bases between. Per germline, CDR1 KGHSH and CDR2 LQKENI. CDR3 in DNA: TGTGCCAGCTCGCCTGACAGGAGCTCTGGAAACACCATATATTTT. Protein sequence: CASSPDRSSGNTIYF.

The chain joins TRBV29-1 to TRBJ2-7, with 7 nucleotides matching TRBD2. The length of the CDR3 is 13 residues. V gave up 3 bases and J gave up 2 bases; unmatched junction bases: 4. CDR1 is SQVTM, CDR2 ANQGSEA, per germline. The CDR3 nucleotides are TGCAGCGTTGAGGCTAGCGGAGCCTACGAGCAGTACTTC. Translated, it gives CSVEASGAYEQYF.

This clone was found many times. This CDR3 reads CASRVWATGNNEQFF. CDR3 sequence (DNA): TGTGCCAGCAGGGTTTGGGCGACAGGGAACAATGAGCAGTTCTTC. The J gene is TRBJ2-1, the V gene TRBV7-9, with 7 bases matching TRBD1. There are 15 residues in the CDR3. V dropped 6 bases and J dropped 5; count of bases not matched to a gene: 10. Germline V gene lookup returns CDR1 SEHNR and CDR2 FQNEAQ (reference sequence).

This clone was detected only once. This sequence joins TRBV27 and TRBJ2-2; the match to TRBD1 covers 7 bases. Germline V gene data show CDR1 as MNHEY and CDR2 as SMNVEV (reference sequence). CDR3 length: 15 amino acids. The V segment lost 6 bases and the J segment 3 bases; nucleotides outside the gene matches: 7. The DNA of the CDR3 is TGTGCCAGCAGGCCCACAGGGGCCGACACCGGGGAGCTGTTTTTT. Protein sequence: CASRPTGADTGELFF.

This sequence joins TRBV18 and TRBJ2-1; D is unresolved. Trimming pared 6 bases from V and 7 bases from J, leaving 19 bases between. The CDR3 loop spans 15 amino acids. Germline lookup yields CDR1 KGHSH and CDR2 LQKENI. As DNA, the CDR3 is TGTGCCAGCTCCCTAAGTACGAGTAACGTAAATGAGCAGTTCTTC. Protein product: CASSLSTSNVNEQFF.

CDR3 loop: CASSLDYSRYEQFF. The CDR3 bases are TGTGCCAGCAGCTTGGACTACTCACGGTATGAGCAGTTCTTC. The V gene is TRBV5-4, the J gene TRBJ2-1; D ambiguous. V gave up 0 bases and J gave up 8 bases, with 12 bases separating them. The germline gives CDR1 SGHNT, CDR2 YYREEE (reference sequence). This CDR3 is 14 amino acids long.

The V gene is TRBV7-2, the J gene TRBJ2-5; D unclear. The CDR3 totals 15 residues. The V and J ends lost 1 base and 1 base respectively, with 10 bases between them. Germline CDR1 is SGHTA and CDR2 is FQGNSA. The CDR3 spells CASSLDAAAQETQYF. In nucleotides, the CDR3 is TGTGCCAGCAGCTTAGATGCTGCAGCCCAAGAGACCCAGTACTTC. The variable domain in full, with the rest retrieved from reference TRBV7-2 and TRBJ2-5, is GAGVSQSPSNKVTEKGKDVELRCDPISGHTALYWYRQSLGQGLEFLIYFQGNSAPDKSGLPSDRFSAERTGGSVSTLTIQRTQQEDSAVYLCASSLDAAAQETQYFGPGTRLLVL.

The J gene is TRBJ2-7, the V gene TRBV5-4; 11 bases are shared with TRBD1. This CDR3 has 16 residues. V gave up 0 bases and J gave up 5 bases; unmatched junction bases: 7. Germline CDR1 SGHNT, CDR2 YYREEE (reference sequence). In DNA, the CDR3 is TGTGCCAGCAGCTTGGGGGGGACAGGGGGTGTGGACGAGCAGTACTTC. The encoded protein is CASSLGGTGGVDEQYF.

The chain recombines TRBV6-4 with TRBJ1-5; TRBD1 might be the D (5 bases). The V gene lost 6 bases and the J gene lost 2 bases, with 14 bases spanning the gap. In germline, CDR1 is MRHNA, CDR2 SNTAGT. The CDR3 has 15 residues. Here the CDR3 reads CASSRDGMGNQPQHF. In nucleotides, the CDR3 is TGTGCCAGCAGCAGGGACGGAATGGGCAATCAGCCCCAGCATTTT.

The rearrangement links TRBV19 to TRBJ2-7, with TRBD1 matching 12 bases. The germline V gene has CDR1 LNHDA and CDR2 SQIVND (reference sequence). V was pared by 10 bases and J by 4 bases, with 8 bases of the junction left unmatched. This CDR3 is built from 14 residues. CDR3 residues: CATGPGQGAYEQYF. For the CDR3, the DNA is TGTGCCACCGGCCCGGGACAGGGGGCATACGAGCAGTACTTC.

V is TRBV2 and J is TRBJ2-1; 12 bases match TRBD2. CDR1 is SNHLY, CDR2 FYNNEI, per germline. V dropped 7 bases and J dropped 6; count of bases not matched to a gene: 13. This CDR3 spans 17 amino acids. CDR3 nucleotide sequence: TGTGCCAGCAAGGGGCTAGCGGGGGGGCTTGGAAGCAATGAGCAGTTCTTC. Its translation: CASKGLAGGLGSNEQFF.

The chain combines TRBV28 with TRBJ2-7; no reliable D call. V gave up 7 bases and J gave up 0 bases, with 19 bases separating them. CDR3 length: 16 residues. In germline, CDR1 is MDHEN, CDR2 SYDVKM. The CDR3 bases are TGTGCCAGCACCTACCATGGACGGATCAGCTCCTACGAGCAGTACTTC. Its translation: CASTYHGRISSYEQYF. The complete variable domain, with remaining parts taken from reference TRBV28 and TRBJ2-7, reads DVKVTQSSRYLVKRTGEKVFLECVQDMDHENMFWYRQDPGLGLRLIYFSYDVKMKEKGDIPEGYSVSREKKERFSLILESASTNQTSMYLCASTYHGRISSYEQYFGPGTRLTVT.

This sequence joins TRBV7-9 and TRBJ2-5; D gene ambiguous. Germline CDR1 and CDR2: SEHNR and FQNEAQ (reference sequence). This CDR3 comprises 14 residues. The V and J ends lost 5 bases and 0 bases respectively, with 10 bases between them. The CDR3, as DNA: TGTGCCAGCAGCGGACGGACGGACCAAGAGACCCAGTACTTC. Amino acid sequence: CASSGRTDQETQYF. Combining the CDR3 with reference TRBV7-9 and TRBJ2-5 gives the whole variable domain DTGVSQNPRHKITKRGQNVTFRCDPISEHNRLYWYRQTLGQGPEFLTYFQNEAQLEKSRLLSDRFSAERPKGSFSTLEIQRTEQGDSAMYLCASSGRTDQETQYFGPGTRLLVL.

The chain is built from TRBV5-1 and TRBJ2-1, with a tentative D call TRBD1 (6 bases). V lost 7 bases to trimming and J lost 2 bases, with 16 bases between them. CDR1 SGHRS and CDR2 YFSETQ come from the germline V gene. The CDR3 is 15 amino acids. The CDR3 sequence is CASRRTDQPYNEQFF. The CDR3 bases are TGCGCCAGCCGAAGGACAGACCAACCCTACAATGAGCAGTTCTTC.